This TCR beta chain emerged from a study of blood T cell repertoires in COVID-19. The overall study: Researchers got acute and convalescent COVID-19 samples from the United States, Italy and Spain.

TCRdb's table, derived via immunoSEQ multiplex PCR, lists solely in-frame clones and lacks some. The sample comprises about 310,000 clones, around 86% of which are singletons, and 1% rests with the top ten. Germline V lookup: CDR1 SGHRS, CDR2 YFSETQ. The CDR3 is made up of 14 amino acids. The ends lost 4 bases at V and 3 bases at J; junction bases unmatched: 6. The genes are TRBV5-1 and TRBJ2-7; the match to TRBD1 covers 8 bases. The source material was peripheral blood. The clonotype originates from a man aged 50 or older with active or convalescent COVID-19. The CDR3 protein is CASSPTGDVYEQYF. CDR3 nucleotides: TGCGCCAGCAGCCCGACAGGGGACGTCTACGAGCAGTACTTC.